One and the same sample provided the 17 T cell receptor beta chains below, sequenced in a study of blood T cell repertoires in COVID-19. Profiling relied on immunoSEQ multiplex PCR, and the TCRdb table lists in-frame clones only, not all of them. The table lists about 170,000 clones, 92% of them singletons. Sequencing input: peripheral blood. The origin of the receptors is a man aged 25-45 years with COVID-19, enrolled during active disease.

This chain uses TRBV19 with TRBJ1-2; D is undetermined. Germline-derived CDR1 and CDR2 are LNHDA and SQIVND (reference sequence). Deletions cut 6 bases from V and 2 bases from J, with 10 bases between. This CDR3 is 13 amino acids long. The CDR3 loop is CASSSGLNYGYTF. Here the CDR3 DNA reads TGTGCCAGTAGCTCCGGTCTAAACTATGGCTACACCTTC.

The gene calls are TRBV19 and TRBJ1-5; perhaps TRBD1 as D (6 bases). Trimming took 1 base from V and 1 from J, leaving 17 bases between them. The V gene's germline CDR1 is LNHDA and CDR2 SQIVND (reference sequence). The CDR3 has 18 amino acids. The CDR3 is CASSIGPTLQGSNQPQHF. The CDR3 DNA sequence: TGTGCCAGTAGTATAGGCCCTACCCTACAGGGAAGCAATCAGCCCCAGCATTTT. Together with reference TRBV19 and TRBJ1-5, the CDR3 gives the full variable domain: DGGITQSPKYLFRKEGQNVTLSCEQNLNHDAMYWYRQDPGQGLRLIYYSQIVNDFQKGDIAEGYSVSREKKESFPLTVTSAQKNPTAFYLCASSIGPTLQGSNQPQHFGDGTRLSIL.

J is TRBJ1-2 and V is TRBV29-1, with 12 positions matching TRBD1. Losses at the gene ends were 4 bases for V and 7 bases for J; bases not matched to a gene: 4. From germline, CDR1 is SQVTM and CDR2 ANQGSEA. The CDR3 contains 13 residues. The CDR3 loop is CSVVGTGGFGYTF. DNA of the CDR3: TGCAGCGTTGTTGGGACAGGGGGCTTTGGCTACACCTTC. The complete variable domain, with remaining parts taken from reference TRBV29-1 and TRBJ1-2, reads SAVISQKPSRDICQRGTSLTIQCQVDSQVTMMFWYRQQPGQSLTLIATANQGSEATYESGFVIDKFPISRPNLTFSTLTVSNMSPEDSSIYLCSVVGTGGFGYTFGSGTRLTVV.

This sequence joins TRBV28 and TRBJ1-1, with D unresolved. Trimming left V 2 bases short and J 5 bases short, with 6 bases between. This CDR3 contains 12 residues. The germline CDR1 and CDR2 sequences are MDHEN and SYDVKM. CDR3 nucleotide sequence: TGTGCCAGCAGTTTAACGGTTACTGAAGCTTTCTTT. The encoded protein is CASSLTVTEAFF.

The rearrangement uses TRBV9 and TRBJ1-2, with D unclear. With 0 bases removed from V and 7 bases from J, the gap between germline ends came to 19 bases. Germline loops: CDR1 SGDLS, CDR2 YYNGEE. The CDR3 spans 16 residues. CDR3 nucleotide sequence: TGTGCCAGCAGCGTAGGCGGTGGCTTTTCCGGCGGTGGCTACACCTTC. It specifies CASSVGGGFSGGGYTF.

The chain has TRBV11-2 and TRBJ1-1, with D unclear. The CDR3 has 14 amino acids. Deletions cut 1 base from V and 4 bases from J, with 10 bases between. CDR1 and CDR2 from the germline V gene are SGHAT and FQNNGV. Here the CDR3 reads CASSLVGSGTEAFF. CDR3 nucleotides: TGTGCCAGCAGCTTAGTAGGGAGTGGCACTGAAGCTTTCTTT.

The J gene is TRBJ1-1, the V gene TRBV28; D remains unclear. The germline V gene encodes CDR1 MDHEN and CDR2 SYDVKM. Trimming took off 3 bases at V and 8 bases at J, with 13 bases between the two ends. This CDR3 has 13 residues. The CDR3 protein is CASSFGHQKEAFF. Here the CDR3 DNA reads TGTGCCAGCAGTTTTGGCCACCAAAAGGAAGCTTTCTTT.

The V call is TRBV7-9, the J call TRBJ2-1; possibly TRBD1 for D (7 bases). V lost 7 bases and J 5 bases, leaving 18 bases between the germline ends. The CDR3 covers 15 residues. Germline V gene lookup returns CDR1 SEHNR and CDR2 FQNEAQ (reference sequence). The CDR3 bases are TGTGCCAGCACCAAAGGAGGGACAGTCCACAATGAGCAGTTCTTC. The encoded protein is CASTKGGTVHNEQFF.

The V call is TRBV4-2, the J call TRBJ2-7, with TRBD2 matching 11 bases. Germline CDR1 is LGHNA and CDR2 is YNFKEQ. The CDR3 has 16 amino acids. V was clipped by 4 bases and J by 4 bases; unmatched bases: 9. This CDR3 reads CASSPLAGGRPYEQYF. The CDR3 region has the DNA TGTGCCAGCAGCCCGTTAGCGGGGGGGCGTCCATACGAGCAGTACTTC.

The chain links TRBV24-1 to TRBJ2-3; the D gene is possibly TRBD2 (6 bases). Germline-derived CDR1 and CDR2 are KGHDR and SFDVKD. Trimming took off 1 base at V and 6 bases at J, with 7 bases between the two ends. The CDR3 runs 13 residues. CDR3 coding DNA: TGTGCCACCAGTGATTTTGGGGGGGATACGCAGTATTTT. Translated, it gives CATSDFGGDTQYF.

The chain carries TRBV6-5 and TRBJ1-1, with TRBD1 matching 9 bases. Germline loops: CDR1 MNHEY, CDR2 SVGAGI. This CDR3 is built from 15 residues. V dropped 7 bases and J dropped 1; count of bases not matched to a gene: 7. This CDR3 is CASIDGGQGNTEAFF. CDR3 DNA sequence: TGTGCCAGCATCGACGGGGGACAGGGGAACACTGAAGCTTTCTTT.

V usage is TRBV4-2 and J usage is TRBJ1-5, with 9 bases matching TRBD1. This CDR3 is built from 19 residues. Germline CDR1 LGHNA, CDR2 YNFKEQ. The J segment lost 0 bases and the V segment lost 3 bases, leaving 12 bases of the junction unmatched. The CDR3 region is CASSQSPGQGPYSNQPQHF. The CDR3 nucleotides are TGTGCCAGCAGCCAGTCCCCGGGACAGGGACCATATAGCAATCAGCCCCAGCATTTT.

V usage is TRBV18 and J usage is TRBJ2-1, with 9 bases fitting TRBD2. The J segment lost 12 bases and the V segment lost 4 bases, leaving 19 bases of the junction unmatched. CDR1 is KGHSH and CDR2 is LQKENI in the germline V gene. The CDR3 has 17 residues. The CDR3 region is CASSRNSGELAGTSQFF. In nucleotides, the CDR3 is TGTGCCAGCTCACGGAACTCAGGGGAGCTAGCGGGGACCTCGCAGTTCTTC.

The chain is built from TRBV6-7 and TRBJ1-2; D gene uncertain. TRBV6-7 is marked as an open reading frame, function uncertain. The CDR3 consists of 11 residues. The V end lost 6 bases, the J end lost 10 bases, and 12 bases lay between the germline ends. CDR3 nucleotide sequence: TGTGCCAGCAGGAGACTTATCTCCTACACCTTC. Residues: CASRRLISYTF.

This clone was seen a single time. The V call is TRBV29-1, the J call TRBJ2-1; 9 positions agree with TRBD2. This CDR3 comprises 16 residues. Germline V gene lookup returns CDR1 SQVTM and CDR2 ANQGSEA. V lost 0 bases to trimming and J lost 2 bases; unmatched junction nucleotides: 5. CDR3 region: CSVEDPLAGTYNEQFF. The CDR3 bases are TGCAGCGTTGAAGATCCGCTAGCGGGAACCTACAATGAGCAGTTCTTC.

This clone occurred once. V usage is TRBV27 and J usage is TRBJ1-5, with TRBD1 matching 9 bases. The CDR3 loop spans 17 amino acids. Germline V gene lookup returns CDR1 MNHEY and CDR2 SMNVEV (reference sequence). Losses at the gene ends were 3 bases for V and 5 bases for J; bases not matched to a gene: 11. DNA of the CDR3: TGTGCCAGCAGTTTCGTCGGACAGGGGAAAGGGGATCAGCCCCAGCATTTT. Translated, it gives CASSFVGQGKGDQPQHF.

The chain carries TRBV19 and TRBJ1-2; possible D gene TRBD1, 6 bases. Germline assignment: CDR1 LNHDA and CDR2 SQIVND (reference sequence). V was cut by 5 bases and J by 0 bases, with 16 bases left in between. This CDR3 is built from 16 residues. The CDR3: CASSPFGGTSNYGYTF. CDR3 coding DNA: TGTGCCAGTAGTCCCTTTGGGGGCACCTCTAACTATGGCTACACCTTC.